Sequencing of this TCR beta chain was carried out in a study of radiation and T cells in renal cell carcinoma (dated by TCRdb to about 2020). Describing the broader study: The samples were drawn from a clinical trial, where primary renal cell carcinomas were treated with 15 Gy of stereotactic body radiation therapy and then removed by nephrectomy 4 weeks afterward. A total of some 51 samples underwent TCR beta sequencing, made up of 26 tumors and about 27 peripheral blood samples. In the 40 to 55 samples combined, some 4,000,000 unique CDR3 nucleotide sequences were found, encoding roughly 2.5 million unique CDR3 amino acid sequences. General findings and caveats noted by the study authors: An increase in top tumor clonotypes in blood was observed from baseline to 2 weeks post-radiation, followed by contraction by 4 weeks, which was taken to suggest transient expansion of tumor-resident clones. No pretreatment tumor biopsies were available, so the baseline intratumoral presence of clonotypes could not be determined. With a single-armed trial design, the study had no way to address how radiation dose or scheduling affects the TCR repertoire. Tracking of blood repertoire dynamics stopped at less than five weeks after treatment, with no follow-up past that point.

The time point label, as the study defines it: baseline pretreatment blood. Reading the label with the study, this specimen's treatment or condition is: 15 Gy SBRT to primary tumor, nephrectomy 4 weeks later. Serial peripheral blood from radiation-treated patients was sampled at baseline, 2 weeks and 4 weeks after SBRT to track tumor-enriched clonotypes. All patients had renal cell carcinoma with clear cell pathology. The QIAamp DNA Blood Mini Kit (Qiagen) was used to prepare genomic DNA for TCR sequencing. Samples were included in the analyses only if all quality control checks were passed. Including the terminal cysteine and phenylalanine, the CDR3 comprises 13 residues. CDR3 DNA is the only sequence kept; it has 39 bases, read in frame from the first base. The germline V gene gives CDR1 as SGHDT and CDR2 as YYEEEE. The V and J ends are trimmed by 1 base and 8 bases, leaving 10 bases between them.

This clone occurred once. The antigen it recognizes is unknown. Qualities for individual bases were not recorded, and no much larger clone is one base off. Following the manufacturer's recommendations, the immunoSEQ kit was used to generate TCR beta libraries from genomic DNA. To prepare the libraries, a first multiplex PCR with proprietary primers was run, followed by a second PCR that added unique barcodes, and a bead cleanup was done after each round. Each sample batch included a kit-provided positive control reaction and a negative control reaction. The final libraries were assessed on an Agilent 4200 TapeStation D1000 ScreenTape, pooled by volume, and quantified by qPCR. Sequencing was performed on an Illumina NextSeq500 with a MidOutput 150-cycle cartridge, and 156 Read1 and 15 Index1 cycles were run with kit custom primers. The pooled library was loaded at approximately 0.92 pM with roughly 20% PhiX control spiked in. Processing in the source paper ran as follows. The vendor-processed data were analyzed in R, and a clonotype was defined as all T cells that share the same CDR3 nucleotide sequence. For clone abundance analyses, frequencies were normalized to the 10,000 most abundant clones in each sample. Public T cell clones, which averaged fewer than five per sample, were excluded before analysis. Tumor-enriched clonotypes and baseline blood-enriched clonotypes were defined as those with an abundance difference of at least 32-fold between compartments. Clonotypes expanded or contracted between blood time points were identified with a beta-binomial differential abundance model. Tumor-blood repertoire similarity was measured with the Baroni-Urbani and Buser coefficient, and group comparisons used two-tailed Wilcoxon tests in R. The clones in this table, taken by TCRdb from immuneACCESS, are in-frame only. Not every clone is retained; where verified, under half of the shortfall comes from an unresolved V gene, and the cause of the rest is unknown. For V, J and clone size, that table is used; D and trimming come from the DNA. Within this sample are around 140,000 clones, with less than 85% of them counted one time only. The top ten clones comprise approximately 20% of the sample.

This receptor was identified in a woman in her fifties or sixties with renal cell carcinoma. The sequencing used blood, collected from a patient whose treatment included radiotherapy and nephrectomy. Recombination connected TRBV5-6 to TRBJ2-1, with an unclear D gene assignment. The sequenced DNA is TGTGCCAGCAGCTTGACGGAGAAGTATGAGCAGTTCTTC. Translated, it reads CASSLTEKYEQFF.